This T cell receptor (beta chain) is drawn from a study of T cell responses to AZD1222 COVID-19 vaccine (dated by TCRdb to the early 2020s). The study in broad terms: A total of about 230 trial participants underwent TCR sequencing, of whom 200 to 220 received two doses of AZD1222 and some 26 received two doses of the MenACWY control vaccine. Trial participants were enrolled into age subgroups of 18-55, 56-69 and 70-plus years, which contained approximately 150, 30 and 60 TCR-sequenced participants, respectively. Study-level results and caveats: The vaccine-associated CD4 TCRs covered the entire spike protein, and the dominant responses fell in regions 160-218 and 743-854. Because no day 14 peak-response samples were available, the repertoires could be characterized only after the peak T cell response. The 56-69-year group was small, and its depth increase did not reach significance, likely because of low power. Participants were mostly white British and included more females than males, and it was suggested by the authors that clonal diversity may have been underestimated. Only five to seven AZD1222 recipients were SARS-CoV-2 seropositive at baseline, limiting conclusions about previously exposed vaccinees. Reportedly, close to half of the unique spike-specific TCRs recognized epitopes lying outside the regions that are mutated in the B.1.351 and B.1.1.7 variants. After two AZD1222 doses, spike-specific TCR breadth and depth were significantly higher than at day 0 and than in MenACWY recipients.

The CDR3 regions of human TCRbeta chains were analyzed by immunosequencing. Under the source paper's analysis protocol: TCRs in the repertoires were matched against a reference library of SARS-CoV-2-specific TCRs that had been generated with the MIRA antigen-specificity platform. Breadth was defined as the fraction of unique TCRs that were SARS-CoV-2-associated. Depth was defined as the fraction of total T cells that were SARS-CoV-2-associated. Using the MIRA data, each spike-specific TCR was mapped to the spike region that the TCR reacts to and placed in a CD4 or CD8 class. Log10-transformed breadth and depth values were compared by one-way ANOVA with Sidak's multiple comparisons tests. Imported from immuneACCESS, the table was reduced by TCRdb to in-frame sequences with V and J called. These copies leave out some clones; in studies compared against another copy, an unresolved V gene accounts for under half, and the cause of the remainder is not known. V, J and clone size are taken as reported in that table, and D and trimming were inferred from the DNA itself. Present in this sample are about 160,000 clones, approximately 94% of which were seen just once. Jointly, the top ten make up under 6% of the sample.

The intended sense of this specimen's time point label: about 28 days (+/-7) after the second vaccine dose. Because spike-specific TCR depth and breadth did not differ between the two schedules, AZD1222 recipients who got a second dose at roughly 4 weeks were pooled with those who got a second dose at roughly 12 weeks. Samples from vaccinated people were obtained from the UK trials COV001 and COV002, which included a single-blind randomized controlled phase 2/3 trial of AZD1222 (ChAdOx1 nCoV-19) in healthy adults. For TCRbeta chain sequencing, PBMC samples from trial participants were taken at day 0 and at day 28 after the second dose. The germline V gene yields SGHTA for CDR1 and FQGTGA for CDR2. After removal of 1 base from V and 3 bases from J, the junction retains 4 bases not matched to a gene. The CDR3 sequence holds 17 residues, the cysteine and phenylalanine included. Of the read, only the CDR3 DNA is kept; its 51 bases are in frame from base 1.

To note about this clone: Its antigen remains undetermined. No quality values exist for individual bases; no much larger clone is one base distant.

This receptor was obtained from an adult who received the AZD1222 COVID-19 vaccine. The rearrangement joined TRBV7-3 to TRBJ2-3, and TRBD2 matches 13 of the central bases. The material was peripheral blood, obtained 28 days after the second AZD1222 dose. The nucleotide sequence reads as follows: TGTGCCAGCAGCTTAAGGACTAGCGGGAGAGCTACAGATACGCAGTATTTT. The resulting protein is CASSLRTSGRATDTQYF.